The clone carrying this TCR beta chain was observed a few times. The data are from a study of cytomegalovirus exposure and HLA in healthy donors. PCR was performed using 60 Vbeta and 13 Jbeta primers. Using immunoSEQ multiplex PCR, the repertoire was profiled, and TCRdb retains in-frame clones only, with some absent. The sample records around 130,000 clones, around three quarters being singletons. The germline V gene encodes CDR1 SEHNR and CDR2 FQNEAQ (reference sequence). The CDR3 spans 14 residues. Trimming cost V 5 bases and J 5 bases, with 13 bases left between them. Sequenced material: PBMCs. V gene TRBV7-9 combines with J gene TRBJ2-1; perhaps TRBD1 as D (5 bases). The sequence was obtained from a male donor in good health and CMV-seronegative. The CDR3 here is CASSPGRKDNEQFF. CDR3 bases: TGTGCCAGCAGCCCAGGGCGCAAAGACAATGAGCAGTTCTTC.